The 19 T cell receptor beta chains below were found in one sample sequenced in a study of technical replicates of blood from a few donors. The data were produced by immunoSEQ multiplex PCR, yet TCRdb's version contains in-frame clones alone and is incomplete. The repertoire holds about 70,000 clones, with around 97% as singletons. Sequenced material: T cells isolated from PBMCs. The receptor source for this set is a human donor in good health.

The J gene is TRBJ1-1, the V gene TRBV27; D not certain. Germline V gene sequence: CDR1 MNHEY, CDR2 SMNVEV (reference sequence). V was shortened by 7 bases and J by 11 bases, with 20 bases between the two germline ends. This CDR3 has 13 amino acids. CDR3 nucleotide sequence: TGTGCCAGCAAACAAAGTAGAGGACGAGGGGCTTTCTTT. It yields the protein CASKQSRGRGAFF.

V and J are TRBV7-9 and TRBJ2-5; TRBD1 might be the D (6 bases). Deletions cut 4 bases from V and 2 bases from J, with 17 bases between. The CDR3 contains 16 residues. Germline V lookup: CDR1 SEHNR, CDR2 FQNEAQ (reference sequence). CDR3 sequence: CASSSDPGTLQETQYF. The CDR3, as DNA: TGTGCCAGCAGCTCGGACCCTGGGACACTACAAGAGACCCAGTACTTC.

The chain uses TRBV27 and TRBJ2-3; maybe TRBD2 (6 bases). The CDR3 spans 16 residues. The germline gives CDR1 MNHEY, CDR2 SMNVEV (reference sequence). V lost 6 bases, J lost 0 bases, and 16 bases lay in between. CDR3 protein: CASSSPSAPSTDTQYF. In DNA form, the CDR3 reads TGTGCCAGCAGCTCTCCTAGCGCTCCTAGCACAGATACGCAGTATTTT.

The V call is TRBV30, the J call TRBJ1-3, with D possibly TRBD1 on 5 matching bases. The CDR3 has 14 amino acids. CDR1 GTSNPN and CDR2 SVGIG come from the germline V gene (reference sequence). Trimming took 2 bases from V and 1 from J, leaving 9 bases between them. The CDR3 spells CAWSSTVSGNTIYF. The CDR3 DNA reads TGTGCCTGGAGTTCGACAGTATCTGGAAACACCATATATTTT.

The rearrangement links TRBV9 to TRBJ2-2; possible D gene TRBD1, 7 bases. V was pared by 1 base and J by 3 bases, with 16 bases between. CDR1 and CDR2 (germline): SGDLS, YYNGEE. The CDR3 spans 17 residues. The CDR3 DNA is TGTGCCAGCAGCGTAACCACCGACAGGGAGGACACCGGGGAGCTGTTTTTT. Translated, it gives CASSVTTDREDTGELFF.

This sequence joins TRBV29-1 and TRBJ1-1, with D possibly being TRBD1 (6 bases). Germline-derived CDR1 and CDR2 are SQVTM and ANQGSEA. The CDR3 is 15 residues long. The V and J ends lost 8 bases and 2 bases respectively, with 21 bases between them. CDR3: CSSQGLTFQNTEAFF. The DNA for the CDR3 is TGCAGCTCCCAGGGGTTGACATTTCAAAACACTGAAGCTTTCTTT.

The chain is built from TRBV19 and TRBJ2-4; D remains unclear. CDR3 length: 12 amino acids. The germline CDR1 and CDR2 sequences are LNHDA and SQIVND (reference sequence). V was clipped by 11 bases and J by 4 bases, with 12 bases between them. CDR3 loop: CAAFWAKNIQYF. The CDR3 DNA reads as TGTGCCGCCTTTTGGGCTAAAAACATTCAGTACTTC.

The gene calls are TRBV19 and TRBJ1-3; D uncertain. The CDR3 length is 15 residues. V lost 4 bases and J lost 5, with 15 bases in between. Looked up from germline, CDR1 is LNHDA and CDR2 is SQIVND (reference sequence). CDR3 protein: CASSNHSPKRNTIYF. Here the CDR3 DNA reads TGTGCCAGTAGTAACCACAGCCCAAAAAGAAACACCATATATTTT.

This clone was found once. The genes are TRBV28 and TRBJ2-7, with D possibly being TRBD1 (5 bases). The CDR3 is 15 amino acids. In germline, CDR1 is MDHEN, CDR2 SYDVKM. The V and J ends lost 6 bases and 2 bases respectively, with 17 bases between them. CDR3 coding DNA: TGTGCCAGCAGGAAACAGGTCCTTGGCCCCTACGAGCAGTACTTC. Amino acids: CASRKQVLGPYEQYF.

The count of this clone is one. The rearrangement uses TRBV5-1 and TRBJ1-2, with D unclear. V lost 5 bases and J lost 6, with 20 bases in between. The CDR3 covers 15 residues. The germline V gene encodes CDR1 SGHRS and CDR2 YFSETQ. CDR3 DNA: TGCGCCAGCAGTTCTACTCTTTACTCTTTGGATGGCTACACCTTC. This codes for CASSSTLYSLDGYTF.

The chain employs TRBV5-4 and TRBJ2-4; TRBD1 matches 8 bases. V shed 5 bases and J 5 bases; nucleotides not matched to a gene: 9. Germline CDR1 SGHNT, CDR2 YYREEE (reference sequence). This CDR3 region has 15 residues. The CDR3 reads CASSGGQGAQNIQYF. Here the CDR3 DNA reads TGTGCCAGCAGTGGGGGGCAGGGGGCGCAAAACATTCAGTACTTC.

J is TRBJ2-7 and V is TRBV11-2, with unresolved D. The V end lost 3 bases, the J end lost 2 bases, and 8 bases lay between the germline ends. This CDR3 is built from 13 residues. Germline V lookup: CDR1 SGHAT, CDR2 FQNNGV. The CDR3 spells CASSFQQTYEQYF. As DNA, the CDR3 is TGTGCCAGCAGCTTTCAACAAACCTACGAGCAGTACTTC.

The J gene is TRBJ2-1, the V gene TRBV5-1; D perhaps matches TRBD2 (5 bases). This CDR3 is built from 15 residues. The V gene's germline CDR1 is SGHRS and CDR2 YFSETQ. V lost 5 bases to trimming and J lost 4 bases, with 16 bases between them. CDR3 nucleotides: TGCGCCAGCAGATCGAGGGCAGCACCGTACAATGAGCAGTTCTTC. Residues: CASRSRAAPYNEQFF.

J is TRBJ2-3 and V is TRBV6-6, with D hard to call. CDR3 length: 13 amino acids. CDR1 and CDR2 from the germline V gene are MNHNY and SVGAGI (reference sequence). The V end was cut by 7 bases, the J end by 1 base, with 9 bases between. The CDR3 bases are TGTGCCAGCACCCTGGGCGGCACAGATACGCAGTATTTT. Translated, it gives CASTLGGTDTQYF.

The chain joins TRBV7-9 to TRBJ2-6; weak D call: TRBD2 (5 bases). The CDR3 extends over 15 amino acids. The germline gives CDR1 SEHNR, CDR2 FQNEAQ (reference sequence). Trimming removed 5 bases from V and 3 bases from J, with 11 bases in between. The CDR3 bases are TGTGCCAGCAGCGATACCGGGGTTGGGGCCAACGTCCTGACTTTC. Translated: CASSDTGVGANVLTF.

The rearrangement joins TRBV5-6 to TRBJ2-4; 7 positions match TRBD1. Germline V gives CDR1 SGHDT, CDR2 YYEEEE. The CDR3 totals 15 residues. The V gene end was trimmed by 0 bases and the J gene end by 2 bases; junction bases not matched to a gene: 2. CDR3 residues: CASSLEGQSKNIQYF. DNA for the CDR3: TGTGCCAGCAGCTTGGAGGGACAGTCCAAAAACATTCAGTACTTC.

This sequence joins TRBV5-1 and TRBJ2-7; D not resolved. Germline CDR1 SGHRS, CDR2 YFSETQ. The CDR3 contains 12 residues. Trimming removed 3 bases from V and 1 base from J, with 5 bases in between. The CDR3 nucleotides read TGCGCCAGCAGCTCCAATTCCTACGAGCAGTACTTC. This encodes CASSSNSYEQYF.

V gene TRBV18 combines with J gene TRBJ1-2; no reliable D call. The germline CDR1 and CDR2 sequences are KGHSH and LQKENI. The V and J ends lost 0 bases and 8 bases respectively, with 13 bases between them. This CDR3 contains 14 residues. The CDR3 loop is CASSPPLNLGGYTF. In nucleotides, the CDR3 is TGTGCCAGCTCACCACCCTTAAATCTCGGGGGCTACACCTTC.

In this sample, this clone turned up once. This rearrangement joins TRBV18 to TRBJ1-2; D is uncertain. V was cut by 5 bases and J by 2 bases, with 6 bases left in between. The CDR3 runs 12 residues. Germline assignment: CDR1 KGHSH and CDR2 LQKENI. This CDR3 is CASSTSNYGYTF. The CDR3 bases are TGTGCCAGCTCAACATCGAACTATGGCTACACCTTC. Supplemented by reference TRBV18 and TRBJ1-2, the full variable domain reads NAGVMQNPRHLVRRRGQEARLRCSPMKGHSHVYWYRQLPEEGLKFMVYLQKENIIDESGMPKERFSAEFPKEGPSILRIQQVVRGDSAAYFCASSTSNYGYTFGSGTRLTVV.